The 30 T cell receptor beta chains below all came from one sample that was sequenced in a study of T cells in Graves' hyperthyroidism and ophthalmopathy. Amplified TCR beta CDR3 regions came from RNA transcripts. First-round RT-PCR targeting the TCR CDR3 was performed with the HTBI primer set. A single record per CDR3 protein comes from TCRdb applying MiXCR to the multiplex PCR reads. The sample comprises under 350,000 distinct CDR3 sequences, roughly 18% of which are singletons, and 45% to 50% rests with the top ten. Specimen: blood. The receptor source for this set is a woman aged 45-60 years with Graves' hyperthyroidism.

In its sample, this clonotype was seen a few times. CDR3 amino acids: CASSLAGLAVYNEQFF. The DNA for the CDR3 is TGTGCCAGCAGTTTAGCTGGCCTAGCGGTCTACAATGAGCAGTTCTTC. The chain couples TRBV12-3 or TRBV12-4 to TRBJ2-1; 7 bases line up with TRBD2. This CDR3 contains 16 residues. Trimming removed 0 bases from V and 3 bases from J; junction bases left unmatched: 5.

This clonotype turned up a few times. This CDR3 reads CASSEDRQGQETQYF. The CDR3 DNA sequence: TGTGCCAGCAGTGAAGATCGACAGGGCCAAGAGACCCAGTACTTC. This chain connects TRBV25-1 to TRBJ2-5; 7 bases are shared with TRBD1. Trimming took 2 bases from V and 1 from J; bases not matched to a gene: 4. This CDR3 comprises 15 residues. Germline loops: CDR1 MGHDK, CDR2 SYGVNS.

J is TRBJ2-7 and V is TRBV7-9, with 12 bases aligning to TRBD1. This CDR3 contains 15 residues. V was pared by 5 bases and J by 5 bases, with 7 bases of the junction left unmatched. In germline, CDR1 is SEHNR, CDR2 FQNEAQ (reference sequence). DNA for the CDR3: TGTGCCAGCAGCCAGGGACAGGGGGCGCGGGACGAGCAGTACTTC. Protein sequence: CASSQGQGARDEQYF.

The chain joins TRBV6-1 to TRBJ1-2; possible D gene TRBD1, 5 bases. The germline V gene encodes CDR1 MNHNS and CDR2 SASEGT. With 3 bases removed from V and 7 bases from J, the gap between germline ends came to 12 bases. The CDR3 runs 13 residues. CDR3 in DNA: TGTGCCAGCAGTGATGACCAGGGCGGTGGCTACACCTTC. It is translated as CASSDDQGGGYTF.

This clonotype was counted ten times or more. The genes are TRBV2 and TRBJ2-1; D unclear. In germline, CDR1 is SNHLY, CDR2 FYNNEI. Trimming took 6 bases from V and 5 from J, leaving 11 bases between them. The CDR3 is 13 residues long. This CDR3 is CASSDISDNEQFF. The CDR3 DNA reads as TGTGCCAGCAGCGATATCAGCGACAATGAGCAGTTCTTC.

This clonotype occurred a few times. V usage is TRBV12-3 or TRBV12-4 and J usage is TRBJ2-3, with 9 bases that match TRBD2. V dropped 6 bases and J dropped 1; count of bases not matched to a gene: 5. The CDR3 totals 15 residues. The chain's CDR3 is CASRYSGGGTDTQYF. As DNA, the CDR3 is TGTGCCAGCAGATATAGCGGGGGTGGCACAGATACGCAGTATTTT.

In this sample, this clonotype turned up many times. The rearrangement uses TRBV3-1 and TRBJ1-5; no reliable D call. CDR1 and CDR2 from the germline V gene are LGHDT and YNNKEL (reference sequence). V was pared by 5 bases and J by 1 base, with 9 bases between. The CDR3 is 14 amino acids. CDR3 sequence reads: CASSVSGSNQPQHF. DNA for the CDR3: TGTGCCAGCAGCGTAAGCGGAAGCAATCAGCCCCAGCATTTT.

On this clonotype: This may come from a read error, since a much larger clone is one base off. The rearrangement uses TRBV11-2 and TRBJ2-7; D unclear. In germline, CDR1 is SGHAT, CDR2 FQNNGV. The CDR3 runs 15 residues. CDR3 in DNA: TGTGCCGGCAGCTTTAGAGAGGACGTATCCTACGAGCAGTACTTC. This codes for CAGSFREDVSYEQYF.

This clonotype was detected ten times or more. The V gene is TRBV3-1, the J gene TRBJ2-1; 7 nucleotides align to TRBD2. In germline, CDR1 is LGHDT, CDR2 YNNKEL (reference sequence). The trim removed 6 bases at V and 5 bases at J, leaving 10 bases unmatched. The length of the CDR3 is 15 residues. The DNA of the CDR3 is TGTGCCAGCAGACGAAGCGGGGAGCCCGACAATGAGCAGTTCTTC. Translation: CASRRSGEPDNEQFF.

In its sample, this clonotype was seen many times. The CDR3 here is CSARDTRTYNEQFF. Here the CDR3 DNA reads TGCAGTGCTAGAGATACGCGTACCTACAATGAGCAGTTCTTC. The chain uses TRBV20-1 and TRBJ2-1; D gene uncertain. Trimming stripped 0 bases from V and 2 bases from J, with 8 bases between. Germline V CDR1 and CDR2: DFQATT, SNEGSKA (reference sequence). The length of the CDR3 is 14 residues.

The CDR3 protein is CASSLVPRDEQFF. The CDR3, as DNA: TGTGCCAGCAGCTTAGTGCCCCGTGATGAGCAGTTCTTC. The chain employs TRBV13 and TRBJ2-1; D is unresolved. V lost 1 base to trimming and J lost 8 bases, with 9 bases between them. Germline V gene sequence: CDR1 PRHDT, CDR2 FYEKMQ (reference sequence). The CDR3 length is 13 residues. The complete variable domain, with remaining parts taken from reference TRBV13 and TRBJ2-1, reads AAGVIQSPRHLIKEKRETATLKCYPIPRHDTVYWYQQGPGQDPQFLISFYEKMQSDKGSIPDRFSAQQFSDYHSELNMSSLELGDSALYFCASSLVPRDEQFFGPGTRLTVL.

This clonotype has more than one count but fewer than ten. The chain combines TRBV3-1 with TRBJ2-1, with 11 bases lining up with TRBD1. With V trimmed by 0 bases and J by 3 bases, 1 base remained unmatched. The CDR3 spans 16 residues. Germline lookup yields CDR1 LGHDT and CDR2 YNNKEL (reference sequence). The CDR3 nucleotides are TGTGCCAGCAGCCAAGAAGGGACAGGGGGCTACAATGAGCAGTTCTTC. Translation gives CASSQEGTGGYNEQFF.

This clonotype was recorded at least ten times. The CDR3 coding sequence is TGTGCCAGCACTACTGCCAGTGGGGCCAACGTCCTGACTTTC. Its translation is CASTTASGANVLTF. The chain uses TRBV28 and TRBJ2-6; D unclear. Germline CDR1 is MDHEN and CDR2 is SYDVKM. The CDR3 is 14 residues long. V was shortened by 7 bases and J by 3 bases, with 10 bases between the two germline ends.

This clonotype has ten or more counts. This sequence joins TRBV2 and TRBJ2-3; D ambiguous. Trimming took 7 bases from V and 2 from J, leaving 16 bases between them. Germline CDR1 and CDR2: SNHLY and FYNNEI. The CDR3 consists of 15 residues. The CDR3 sequence: CASKRSPGSTDTQYF. The DNA of the CDR3 is TGTGCCAGCAAGAGATCTCCGGGCTCCACAGATACGCAGTATTTT.

At least ten counts were recorded for this clonotype. J is TRBJ1-1 and V is TRBV7-9; possible D gene TRBD1, 5 bases. The germline V gene has CDR1 SEHNR and CDR2 FQNEAQ (reference sequence). The germline V and J ends were trimmed by 11 bases and 4 bases, with 17 bases remaining between them. The CDR3 is made up of 13 amino acids. The CDR3 DNA reads TGTGCCGTTAAGAGGGGAGGTGGCACTGAAGCTTTCTTT. Amino acid sequence: CAVKRGGGTEAFF.

A single count supports this clonotype. This chain joins TRBV6-1 and TRBJ1-4; tentative D call: TRBD1 (6 bases). The length of the CDR3 is 15 residues. V lost 8 bases to trimming and J lost 3 bases, with 16 bases between them. CDR1 is MNHNS and CDR2 is SASEGT in the germline V gene. CDR3 sequence (DNA): TGTGCCAGCCGAAAACAGGGTCTTCCTAATGAAAAACTGTTTTTT. Its protein is CASRKQGLPNEKLFF.

The sample holds many counts of this clonotype. The V gene is TRBV28, the J gene TRBJ1-5, with a possible D match to TRBD1 (6 bases). Trimming stripped 7 bases from V and 3 bases from J, with 13 bases between. Germline CDR1 MDHEN, CDR2 SYDVKM. The CDR3 covers 14 residues. CDR3 in DNA: TGTGCCAGCAAGGCCGGGACACTCAATCAGCCCCAGCATTTT. This translates into CASKAGTLNQPQHF.

CDR3 residues: CASSYSDPGQGWDEQFF. CDR3 DNA: TGTGCCAGCAGTTACTCGGACCCGGGACAGGGGTGGGATGAGCAGTTCTTC. V and J are TRBV6-5 and TRBJ2-1; 10 positions agree with TRBD1. Germline V gene sequence: CDR1 MNHEY, CDR2 SVGAGI. V was pared by 0 bases and J by 8 bases, with 10 bases of the junction left unmatched. The CDR3 has 17 amino acids.

This clonotype was observed at least ten times. V and J are TRBV11-2 and TRBJ2-5; maybe TRBD1 (5 bases). Germline V gene data show CDR1 as SGHAT and CDR2 as FQNNGV. The CDR3 totals 15 residues. Trimming left V 5 bases short and J 3 bases short, with 16 bases between. The CDR3 DNA reads as TGTGCCAGCAGCACCGAAGGGCAGGGCGAAGAGACCCAGTACTTC. Amino acid sequence: CASSTEGQGEETQYF.

This clonotype was detected many times. The chain employs TRBV11-2 and TRBJ2-1; D is undetermined. The CDR3 contains 13 residues. Germline V gene sequence: CDR1 SGHAT, CDR2 FQNNGV. V lost 5 bases and J lost 9, with 14 bases in between. The CDR3 DNA reads TGTGCCAGCAGCCCCCCCGGATTTGTTGAGCAGTTCTTC. Its translation: CASSPPGFVEQFF. Drawing the rest from reference TRBV11-2 and TRBJ2-1, the complete variable domain is EAGVAQSPRYKIIEKRQSVAFWCNPISGHATLYWYQQILGQGPKLLIQFQNNGVVDDSQLPKDRFSAERLKGVDSTLKIQPAKLEDSAVYLCASSPPGFVEQFFGPGTRLTVL.

This rearrangement joins TRBV6-1 to TRBJ1-5; D remains ambiguous. The ends were cut back, 4 bases at V and 7 bases at J, with 14 bases in the middle. CDR3 length equals 14 residues. The germline V gene encodes CDR1 MNHNS and CDR2 SASEGT. CDR3 region: CASSGGWAGQPQHF. The DNA of the CDR3 is TGTGCCAGCAGTGGGGGTTGGGCCGGACAGCCCCAGCATTTT.

V is TRBV10-2 and J is TRBJ1-1; unclear D gene. In germline, CDR1 is WSHSY, CDR2 SAAADI. There are 11 residues in the CDR3. V lost 9 bases and J lost 3, with 8 bases in between. The CDR3, as DNA: TGCGCCAGTACACGGGACACTGAAGCTTTCTTT. Translated, it gives CASTRDTEAFF.

In this sample, this clonotype turned up many times. The chain couples TRBV20-1 to TRBJ1-1; no reliable D call. V lost 0 bases, J lost 8 bases, and 16 bases lay in between. This CDR3 region has 14 residues. In germline, CDR1 is DFQATT, CDR2 SNEGSKA (reference sequence). The CDR3 sequence: CSAREMTVGNEAFF. CDR3 DNA sequence: TGCAGTGCTAGAGAAATGACCGTCGGGAACGAAGCTTTCTTT.

This clonotype was observed a few times. This chain connects TRBV3-1 to TRBJ2-7, with 9 bases aligning to TRBD2. CDR3 length: 15 residues. Looked up from germline, CDR1 is LGHDT and CDR2 is YNNKEL (reference sequence). V shed 1 base and J 2 bases; nucleotides not matched to a gene: 3. DNA of the CDR3: TGTGCCAGCAGCCAAGGCGGGGGGGCACCCTACGAGCAGTACGTC. This gives the protein CASSQGGGAPYEQYV.

This clonotype appeared many times. The J gene is TRBJ2-3, the V gene TRBV7-3; D may be TRBD1 or TRBD2 (5 bases each). The ends were cut back, 6 bases at V and 5 bases at J, with 9 bases in the middle. Looked up from germline, CDR1 is SGHTA and CDR2 is FQGTGA. The CDR3 totals 12 residues. The CDR3 sequence is CASSFGGDTQYF. The CDR3 nucleotides read TGTGCCAGCAGTTTTGGGGGAGATACGCAGTATTTT.

This clonotype occurred many times. The CDR3 coding sequence is TGTGCCAGCAGCTTGTTCGCGGGAGCTGGGAATGAGCAGTTCTTC. This encodes CASSLFAGAGNEQFF. This chain joins TRBV7-8 and TRBJ2-1, with TRBD2 matching 7 bases. J lost 7 bases, V lost 3 bases, and 9 bases had no gene match. The CDR3 has 15 residues. Germline V gene sequence: CDR1 SGHVS, CDR2 FQNEAQ.

V and J are TRBV6-2 or TRBV6-3 and TRBJ1-6, with 9 bases identical to TRBD1. Germline CDR1 and CDR2: MNHEY and SVGEGT. V lost 4 bases, J lost 9 bases, and 4 bases stayed unmatched. The CDR3 sequence is 14 residues long. The chain's CDR3 is CASSSDRGGSPLHF. The DNA of the CDR3 is TGTGCCAGCAGTTCGGACAGGGGAGGTTCACCCCTCCACTTT.

This clonotype has a handful of counts. The chain links TRBV4-1 to TRBJ1-2, with TRBD1 matching over 7 bases. The CDR3 is 14 residues long. Trimming at V came to 4 bases and at J to 8 bases, leaving 10 bases not matched to a gene. Germline assignment: CDR1 MGHRA and CDR2 YSYEKL. DNA of the CDR3: TGCGCCAGCAGCCGACGTGGAGAGGACAGGGGCTACACCTTC. This gives the protein CASSRRGEDRGYTF.

This clonotype was seen ten or more times. This rearrangement joins TRBV12-3 or TRBV12-4 to TRBJ1-5; D might be TRBD1 (5 bases). V was clipped by 5 bases and J by 6 bases, with 14 bases between them. The CDR3 extends over 14 amino acids. Written as DNA, the CDR3 is TGTGCCAGCAGTCGGACGGGGGGAGGTCAGCCCCAGCATTTT. Amino acids: CASSRTGGGQPQHF.

This clonotype was counted ten times or more. The chain links TRBV20-1 to TRBJ1-1; the D gene is possibly TRBD1 (5 bases). Trimming left V 0 bases short and J 1 base short, with 12 bases between. The CDR3 is 15 residues long. The germline V gene encodes CDR1 DFQATT and CDR2 SNEGSKA (reference sequence). The CDR3: CSAREWGRANTEAFF. The CDR3 bases are TGCAGTGCTAGAGAGTGGGGCAGGGCGAACACTGAAGCTTTCTTT.